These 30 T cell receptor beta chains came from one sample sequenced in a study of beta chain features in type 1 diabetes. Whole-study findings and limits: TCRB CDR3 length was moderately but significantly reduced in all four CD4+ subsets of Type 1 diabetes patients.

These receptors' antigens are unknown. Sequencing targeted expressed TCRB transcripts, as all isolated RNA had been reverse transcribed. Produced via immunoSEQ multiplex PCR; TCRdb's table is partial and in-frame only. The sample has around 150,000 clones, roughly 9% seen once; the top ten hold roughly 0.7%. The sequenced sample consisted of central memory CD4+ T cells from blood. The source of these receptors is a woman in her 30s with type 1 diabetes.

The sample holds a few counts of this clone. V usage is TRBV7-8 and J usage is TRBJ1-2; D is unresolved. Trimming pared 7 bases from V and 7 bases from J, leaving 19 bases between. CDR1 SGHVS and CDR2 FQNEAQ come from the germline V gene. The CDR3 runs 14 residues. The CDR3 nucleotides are TGTGCCAGCACCCCACCAGGAAGGTCCGGTGGCTACACCTTC. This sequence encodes CASTPPGRSGGYTF. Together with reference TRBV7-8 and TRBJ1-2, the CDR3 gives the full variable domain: GAGVSQSPRYKVAKRGQDVALRCDPISGHVSLFWYQQALGQGPEFLTYFQNEAQLDKSGLPSDRFFAERPEGSVSTLKIQRTQQEDSAVYLCASTPPGRSGGYTFGSGTRLTVV.

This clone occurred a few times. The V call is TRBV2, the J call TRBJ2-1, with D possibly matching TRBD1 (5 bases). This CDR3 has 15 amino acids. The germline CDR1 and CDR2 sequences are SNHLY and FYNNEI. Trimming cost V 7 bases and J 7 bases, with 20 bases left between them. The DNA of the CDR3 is TGTGCCAGCACTGGCCGTGGTGCAGGGAAAAATGAGCAGTTCTTC. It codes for CASTGRGAGKNEQFF.

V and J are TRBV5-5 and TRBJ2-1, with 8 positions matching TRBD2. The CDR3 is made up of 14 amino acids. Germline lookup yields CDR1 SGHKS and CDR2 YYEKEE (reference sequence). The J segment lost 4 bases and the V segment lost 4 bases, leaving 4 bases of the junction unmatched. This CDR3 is CASSTGLEYNEQFF. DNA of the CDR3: TGTGCCAGCAGCACGGGACTAGAGTACAATGAGCAGTTCTTC. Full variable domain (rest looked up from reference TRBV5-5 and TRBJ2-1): DAGVTQSPTHLIKTRGQQVTLRCSPISGHKSVSWYQQVLGQGPQFIFQYYEKEERGRGNFPDRFSARQFPNYSSELNVNALLLGDSALYLCASSTGLEYNEQFFGPGTRLTVL.

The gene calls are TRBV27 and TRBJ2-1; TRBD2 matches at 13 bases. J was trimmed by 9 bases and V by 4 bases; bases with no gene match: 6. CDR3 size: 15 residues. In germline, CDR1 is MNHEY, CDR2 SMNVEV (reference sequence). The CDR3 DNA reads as TGTGCCAGCAGTTCTTGGACTAGCGGGAGTGGTGAGCAGTTCTTC. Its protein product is CASSSWTSGSGEQFF.

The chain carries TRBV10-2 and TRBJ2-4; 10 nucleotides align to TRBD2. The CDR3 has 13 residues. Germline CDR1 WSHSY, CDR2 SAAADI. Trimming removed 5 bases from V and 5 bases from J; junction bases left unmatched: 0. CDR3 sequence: CASSLAGENIQYF. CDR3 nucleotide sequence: TGCGCCAGCAGTCTAGCGGGGGAAAACATTCAGTACTTC.

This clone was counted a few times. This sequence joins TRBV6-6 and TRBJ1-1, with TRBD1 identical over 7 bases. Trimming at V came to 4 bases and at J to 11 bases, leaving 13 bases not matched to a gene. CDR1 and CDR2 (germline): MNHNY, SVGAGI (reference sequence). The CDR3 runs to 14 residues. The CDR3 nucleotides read TGTGCCAGCAGTTCGGGACAGTCACACAATGTGGCTTTCTTT. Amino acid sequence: CASSSGQSHNVAFF.

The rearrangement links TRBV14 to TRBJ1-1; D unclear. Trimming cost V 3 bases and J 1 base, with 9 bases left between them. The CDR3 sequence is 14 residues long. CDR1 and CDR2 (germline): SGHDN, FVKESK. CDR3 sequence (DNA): TGTGCCAGCAGCCAGGAGGGTTGGAACACTGAAGCTTTCTTT. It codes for CASSQEGWNTEAFF.

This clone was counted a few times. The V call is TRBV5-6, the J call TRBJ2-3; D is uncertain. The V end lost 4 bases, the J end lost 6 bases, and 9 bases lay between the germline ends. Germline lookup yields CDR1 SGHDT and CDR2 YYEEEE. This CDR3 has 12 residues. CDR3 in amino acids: CASSKNRDTQYF. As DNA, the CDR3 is TGTGCCAGCAGCAAAAATCGGGATACGCAGTATTTT.

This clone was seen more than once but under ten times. The CDR3 DNA follows: TGCAGCGTTGAGCAGGGTAAATTTGCTGCCGGGGAGCTGTTTTTT. Translation gives CSVEQGKFAAGELFF. The J gene is TRBJ2-2, the V gene TRBV29-1; TRBD1 is a possible D gene (5 bases). CDR1 is SQVTM and CDR2 is ANQGSEA in the germline V gene. The V end was cut by 3 bases, the J end by 6 bases, with 17 bases between. This CDR3 contains 15 residues.

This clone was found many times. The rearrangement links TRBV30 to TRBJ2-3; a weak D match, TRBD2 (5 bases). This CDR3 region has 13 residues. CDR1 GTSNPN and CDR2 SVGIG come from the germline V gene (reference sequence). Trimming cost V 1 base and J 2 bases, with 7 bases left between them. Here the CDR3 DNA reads TGTGCCTGGAGTGCCGGGGACACAGATACGCAGTATTTT. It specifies CAWSAGDTDTQYF.

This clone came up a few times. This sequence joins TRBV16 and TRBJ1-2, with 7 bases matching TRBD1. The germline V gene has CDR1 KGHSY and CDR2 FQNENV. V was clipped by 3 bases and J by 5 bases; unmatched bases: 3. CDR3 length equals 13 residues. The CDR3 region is CASSHDREYGYTF. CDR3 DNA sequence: TGTGCCAGCAGCCATGACAGGGAGTATGGCTACACCTTC. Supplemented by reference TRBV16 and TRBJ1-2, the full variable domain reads GEEVAQTPKHLVRGEGQKAKLYCAPIKGHSYVFWYQQVLKNEFKFLISFQNENVFDETGMPKERFSAKCLPNSPCSLEIQATKLEDSAVYFCASSHDREYGYTFGSGTRLTVV.

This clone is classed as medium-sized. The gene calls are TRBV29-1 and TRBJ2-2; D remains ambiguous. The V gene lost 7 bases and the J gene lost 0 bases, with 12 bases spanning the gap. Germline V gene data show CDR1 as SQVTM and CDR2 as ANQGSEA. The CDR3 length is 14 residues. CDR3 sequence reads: CSAPGSTNTGELFF. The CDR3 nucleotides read TGCAGCGCCCCAGGCAGTACGAACACCGGGGAGCTGTTTTTT.

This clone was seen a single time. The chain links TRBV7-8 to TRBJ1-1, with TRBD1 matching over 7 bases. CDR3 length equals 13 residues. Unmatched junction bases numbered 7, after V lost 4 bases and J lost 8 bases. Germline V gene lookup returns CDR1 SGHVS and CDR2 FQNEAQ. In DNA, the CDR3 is TGTGCCAGCAGCTCTACAGGGGAGCTAGAAGCTTTCTTT. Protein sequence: CASSSTGELEAFF.

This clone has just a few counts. CDR3 amino acids: CSVERTGEGVGEQYF. For the CDR3, the DNA is TGCAGCGTAGAGAGGACAGGGGAAGGTGTGGGCGAGCAGTACTTC. The chain uses TRBV29-1 and TRBJ2-5; 9 bases line up with TRBD1. The last part of the DNA fits TRBJ2-7 better; the J call may be wrong. Germline lookup yields CDR1 SQVTM and CDR2 ANQGSEA. This CDR3 is built from 15 residues.

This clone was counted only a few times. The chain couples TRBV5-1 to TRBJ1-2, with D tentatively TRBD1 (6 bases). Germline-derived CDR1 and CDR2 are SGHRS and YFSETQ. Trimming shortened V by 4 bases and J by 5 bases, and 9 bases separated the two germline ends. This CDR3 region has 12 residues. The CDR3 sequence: CASSPGQYGYTF. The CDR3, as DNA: TGCGCCAGCAGCCCCGGACAGTATGGCTACACCTTC.

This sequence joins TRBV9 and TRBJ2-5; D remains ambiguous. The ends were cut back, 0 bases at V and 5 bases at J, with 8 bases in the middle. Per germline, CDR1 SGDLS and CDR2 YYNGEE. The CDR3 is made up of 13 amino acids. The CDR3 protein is CASSVDLRETQYF. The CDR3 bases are TGTGCCAGCAGCGTAGATTTGCGGGAGACCCAGTACTTC.

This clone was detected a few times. CDR3 sequence reads: CASSLGGGHNEQFF. The CDR3 DNA reads TGTGCCAGCAGTTTAGGCGGGGGCCACAATGAGCAGTTCTTC. V and J are TRBV28 and TRBJ2-1, with a tentative D call TRBD2 (7 bases). Germline V gene lookup returns CDR1 MDHEN and CDR2 SYDVKM. The V end was cut by 2 bases, the J end by 5 bases, with 10 bases between. CDR3 length equals 14 residues.

The CDR3 protein is CASSLRTASNQPQHF. For the CDR3, the DNA is TGCGCCAGCAGCCTGCGGACAGCTAGCAATCAGCCCCAGCATTTT. The rearrangement joins TRBV4-1 to TRBJ1-5; a weak D match, TRBD1 (6 bases). There are 15 residues in the CDR3. CDR1 and CDR2 (germline): MGHRA, YSYEKL. Trimming took off 4 bases at V and 0 bases at J, with 10 bases between the two ends.

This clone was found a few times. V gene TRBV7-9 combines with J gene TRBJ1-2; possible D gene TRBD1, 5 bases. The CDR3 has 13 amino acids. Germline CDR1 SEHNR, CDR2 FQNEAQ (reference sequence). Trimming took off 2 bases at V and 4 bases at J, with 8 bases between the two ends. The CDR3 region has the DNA TGTGCCAGCAGCTTACAGGGACTCTATGGCTACACCTTC. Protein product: CASSLQGLYGYTF.

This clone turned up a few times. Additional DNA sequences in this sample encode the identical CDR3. In nucleotides, the CDR3 is TGTGCCAGCAGTCTAGCGGGCGGTTACGAGCAGTACTTC. It encodes CASSLAGGYEQYF. The chain joins TRBV27 to TRBJ2-7; 8 positions match TRBD2. The trim removed 5 bases at V and 4 bases at J, leaving 4 bases unmatched. The CDR3 covers 13 residues. Germline V gives CDR1 MNHEY, CDR2 SMNVEV (reference sequence).

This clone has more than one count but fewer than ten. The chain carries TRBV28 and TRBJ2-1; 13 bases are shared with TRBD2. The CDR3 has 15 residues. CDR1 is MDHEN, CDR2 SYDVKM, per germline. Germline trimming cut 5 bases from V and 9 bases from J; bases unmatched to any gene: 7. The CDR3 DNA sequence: TGTGCCAGCAGTCTCGGACTAGCGGGAGTCAGTGAGCAGTTCTTC. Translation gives CASSLGLAGVSEQFF.

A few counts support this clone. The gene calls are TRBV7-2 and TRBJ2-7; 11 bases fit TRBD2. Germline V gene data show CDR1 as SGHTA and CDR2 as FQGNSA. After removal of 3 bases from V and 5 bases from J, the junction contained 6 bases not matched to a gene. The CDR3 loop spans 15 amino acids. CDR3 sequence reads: CASSFIIAGGNEQYF. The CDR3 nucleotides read TGTGCCAGCAGCTTCATCATAGCGGGAGGGAACGAGCAGTACTTC. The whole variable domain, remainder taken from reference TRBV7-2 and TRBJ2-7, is GAGVSQSPSNKVTEKGKDVELRCDPISGHTALYWYRQSLGQGLEFLIYFQGNSAPDKSGLPSDRFSAERTGGSVSTLTIQRTQQEDSAVYLCASSFIIAGGNEQYFGPGTRLTVT.

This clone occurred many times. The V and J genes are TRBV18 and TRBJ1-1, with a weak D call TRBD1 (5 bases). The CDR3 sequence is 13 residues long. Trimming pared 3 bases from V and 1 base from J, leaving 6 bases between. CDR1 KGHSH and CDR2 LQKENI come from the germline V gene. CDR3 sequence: CASSPQGNTEAFF. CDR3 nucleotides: TGTGCCAGCTCACCGCAGGGGAACACTGAAGCTTTCTTT.

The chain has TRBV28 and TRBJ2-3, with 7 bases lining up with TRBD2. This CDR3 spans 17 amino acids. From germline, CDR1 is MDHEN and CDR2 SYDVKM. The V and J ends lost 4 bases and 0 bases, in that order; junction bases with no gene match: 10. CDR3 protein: CASSSPTSPKSTDTQYF. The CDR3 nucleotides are TGTGCCAGCAGTTCCCCGACTAGCCCGAAGAGCACAGATACGCAGTATTTT.

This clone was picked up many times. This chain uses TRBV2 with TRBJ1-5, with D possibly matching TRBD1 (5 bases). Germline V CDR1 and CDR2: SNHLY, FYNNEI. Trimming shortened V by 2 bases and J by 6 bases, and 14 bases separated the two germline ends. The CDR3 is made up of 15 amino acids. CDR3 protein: CASSERRGISQPQHF. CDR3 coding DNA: TGTGCCAGCAGTGAAAGAAGGGGTATAAGTCAGCCCCAGCATTTT.

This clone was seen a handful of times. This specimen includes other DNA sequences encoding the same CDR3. CDR3 amino acids: CASSRGTRREQYF. The CDR3 region has the DNA TGTGCCAGCAGTAGGGGGACCCGGAGGGAGCAGTACTTC. V is TRBV27 and J is TRBJ2-7; a possible D gene is TRBD1 (6 bases). Trimming stripped 5 bases from V and 7 bases from J, with 15 bases between. Germline lookup yields CDR1 MNHEY and CDR2 SMNVEV (reference sequence). The CDR3 totals 13 residues.

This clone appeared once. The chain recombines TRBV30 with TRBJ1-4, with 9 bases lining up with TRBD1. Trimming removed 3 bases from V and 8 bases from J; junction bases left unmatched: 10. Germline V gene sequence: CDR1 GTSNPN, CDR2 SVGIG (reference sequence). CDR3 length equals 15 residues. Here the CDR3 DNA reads TGTGCCTGGAGCCCGCAGGACAGGGGTTTCGAAAAACTGTTTTTT. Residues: CAWSPQDRGFEKLFF. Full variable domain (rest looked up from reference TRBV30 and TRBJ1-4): SQTIHQWPATLVQPVGSPLSLECTVEGTSNPNLYWYRQAAGRGLQLLFYSVGIGQISSEVPQNLSASRPQDRQFILSSKKLLLSDSGFYLCAWSPQDRGFEKLFFGSGTQLSVL.

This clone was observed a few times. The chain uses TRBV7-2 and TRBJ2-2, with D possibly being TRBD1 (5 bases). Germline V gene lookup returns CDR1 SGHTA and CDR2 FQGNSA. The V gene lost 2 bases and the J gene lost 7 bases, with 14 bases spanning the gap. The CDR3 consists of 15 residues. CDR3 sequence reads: CASSLWQGIGGELFF. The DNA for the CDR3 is TGTGCCAGCAGCTTATGGCAGGGCATCGGCGGGGAGCTGTTTTTT.

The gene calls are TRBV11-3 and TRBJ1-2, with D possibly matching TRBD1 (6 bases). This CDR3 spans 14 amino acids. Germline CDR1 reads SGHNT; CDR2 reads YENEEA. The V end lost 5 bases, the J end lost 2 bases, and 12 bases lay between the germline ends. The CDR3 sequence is CASSPQGFNYGYTF. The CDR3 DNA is TGTGCCAGCAGCCCGCAGGGGTTCAACTATGGCTACACCTTC.

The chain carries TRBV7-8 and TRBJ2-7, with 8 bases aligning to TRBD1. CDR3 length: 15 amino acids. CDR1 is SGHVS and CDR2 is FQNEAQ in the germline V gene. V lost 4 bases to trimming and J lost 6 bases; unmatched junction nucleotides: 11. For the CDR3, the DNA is TGTGCCAGCAGCTCCTTAGGACAGGGTTACTCCGAGCAGTACTTC. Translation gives CASSSLGQGYSEQYF.